A selection of T cell receptor beta chains follows, all from one sample in a study of memory CD4+ T cells and cytomegalovirus serostatus. Libraries were prepared by immunoSEQ multiplex PCR; TCRdb keeps only in-frame clonotypes and omits some of them. The sample consists of more than 45,000 clones, around 80% of them appearing once. The sample comprised memory CD4+ T cells from blood. Every receptor here comes from an adult in good health and CMV-seronegative. CDR3s include the opening cysteine and the closing phenylalanine or tryptophan. D genes are given only for firm matches. Part of the rows lack a size; the others show once, few, many or a class for expanded clones.

D gene: -
CDR3 length: 14
J gene: TRBJ1-3
V gene: TRBV27
clone size: -
CDR3 DNA: TGTGCCAGCAGGGGGACAAGCTCTGGAAACACCATATATTTT
CDR3 protein: CASRGTSSGNTIYF

D gene: -
CDR3 length: 13
J gene: TRBJ2-7
V gene: TRBV5-1
clone size: -
CDR3 DNA: TGCGCCAGCAGCCCCGGGCCAACCCGGGGGCAGTACTTC
CDR3 protein: CASSPGPTRGQYF

D gene: -
CDR3 length: 15
J gene: TRBJ2-3
V gene: TRBV9
clone size: -
CDR3 DNA: TGTGCCAGCAGCGCCCGGGACTCACACACAGATACGCAGTATTTT
CDR3 protein: CASSARDSHTDTQYF

D gene: -
CDR3 length: 15
J gene: TRBJ2-3
V gene: TRBV11-3
clone size: medium-sized
CDR3 DNA: TGTGCCAGCAGCTTAGAAGGAGGTAGCACAGATACGCAGTATTTT
CDR3 protein: CASSLEGGSTDTQYF

D gene: TRBD2
CDR3 length: 14
J gene: TRBJ2-1
V gene: TRBV7-6
clone size: -
CDR3 DNA: TGTGCCAGCAGCCGGGGGGGCTCCTACAATGAGCAGTTCTTC
CDR3 protein: CASSRGGSYNEQFF

D gene: -
CDR3 length: 10
J gene: TRBJ1-4
V gene: TRBV2
clone size: -
CDR3 DNA: TGTGCCAGCAGTGCGGAAAAACTGTTTTTT
CDR3 protein: CASSAEKLFF

D gene: -
CDR3 length: 20
J gene: TRBJ1-6
V gene: TRBV4-1
clone size: -
CDR3 DNA: TGCGCCAGCAGCCACGGGACGGCTTTGGGCCCGCATCCCCTTAGTTCACCCCTCCACTTT
CDR3 protein: CASSHGTALGPHPLSSPLHF

D gene: TRBD2
CDR3 length: 15
J gene: TRBJ2-7
V gene: TRBV9
clone size: -
CDR3 DNA: TGTGCCAGCAGCGTAGAAGCTAGCGGGAGATACGAGCAGTACTTC
CDR3 protein: CASSVEASGRYEQYF

D gene: TRBD2
CDR3 length: 17
J gene: TRBJ2-5
V gene: TRBV27
clone size: -
CDR3 DNA: TGTGCCAGCAGTTCCCCTGGGGGGCGGGGGGCCCAAGAGACCCAGTACTTC
CDR3 protein: CASSSPGGRGAQETQYF

D gene: -
CDR3 length: 12
J gene: TRBJ2-2
V gene: TRBV6-5
clone size: -
CDR3 DNA: TGTGCCAGCAGTGCGGGACAGCGGGAGCTGTTTTTT
CDR3 protein: CASSAGQRELFF

D gene: TRBD1
CDR3 length: 15
J gene: TRBJ1-4
V gene: TRBV30
clone size: -
CDR3 DNA: TGTGCCTGGACCCGCGGGGGGCAGGGGGATGAAAAACTGTTTTTT
CDR3 protein: CAWTRGGQGDEKLFF

D gene: TRBD2
CDR3 length: 16
J gene: TRBJ2-7
V gene: TRBV27
clone size: -
CDR3 DNA: TGTGCCAGCAGTTTAAGCGGGGGACTAGCGGGAAACGAGCAGTACTTC
CDR3 protein: CASSLSGGLAGNEQYF

D gene: -
CDR3 length: 13
J gene: TRBJ2-7
V gene: TRBV5-1
clone size: -
CDR3 DNA: TGCGCCAGCAGCCGAAGCGGCCCCTACGAGCAGTACTTC
CDR3 protein: CASSRSGPYEQYF

D gene: -
CDR3 length: 12
J gene: TRBJ2-2
V gene: TRBV5-4
clone size: -
CDR3 DNA: TGTGCCAGCAGCTTTCGTACCGGGGAGCTGTTTTTT
CDR3 protein: CASSFRTGELFF

D gene: -
CDR3 length: 12
J gene: TRBJ1-2
V gene: TRBV6-6
clone size: -
CDR3 DNA: TGTGCCAGCAACGACGGCCCCTATGGCTACACCTTC
CDR3 protein: CASNDGPYGYTF

D gene: -
CDR3 length: 14
J gene: TRBJ2-1
V gene: TRBV25-1
clone size: few
CDR3 DNA: TGTGCCAGCGGTTCGAGTTCCCAGGAGCATGAGCAGTTCTTC
CDR3 protein: CASGSSSQEHEQFF

D gene: -
CDR3 length: 13
J gene: TRBJ2-2
V gene: TRBV7-7
clone size: -
CDR3 DNA: TGTGCCAGCAGCCCCCGTGACACCGGGGAGCTGTTTTTT
CDR3 protein: CASSPRDTGELFF

D gene: TRBD2
CDR3 length: 16
J gene: TRBJ2-7
V gene: TRBV27
clone size: -
CDR3 DNA: TGTGCCAGCAGTCTCACGCCCTCCGGGACTAGAGGCGAGCAGTACTTC
CDR3 protein: CASSLTPSGTRGEQYF

D gene: -
CDR3 length: 17
J gene: TRBJ1-4
V gene: TRBV10-2
clone size: -
CDR3 DNA: TGCGCCAGCAGTGAGTCGATGGGGGGCACGGGTGGTGAAAAACTGTTTTTT
CDR3 protein: CASSESMGGTGGEKLFF

D gene: -
CDR3 length: 15
J gene: TRBJ1-2
V gene: TRBV2
clone size: few
CDR3 DNA: TGTGCCAGCAGTGAAGCGTGGGGGTTACTAGATGGCTACACCTTC
CDR3 protein: CASSEAWGLLDGYTF

D gene: TRBD1
CDR3 length: 16
J gene: TRBJ1-2
V gene: TRBV7-9
clone size: -
CDR3 DNA: TGTGCCAGCAGGCCACCCACAGGGGGTCTGAGGGGTGGCTACACCTTC
CDR3 protein: CASRPPTGGLRGGYTF

D gene: -
CDR3 length: 14
J gene: TRBJ2-1
V gene: TRBV19
clone size: -
CDR3 DNA: TGTGCCAGTAGTGGGAGCAGCTCCTACAATGAGCAGTTCTTC
CDR3 protein: CASSGSSSYNEQFF

D gene: TRBD1
CDR3 length: 14
J gene: TRBJ2-7
V gene: TRBV5-1
clone size: -
CDR3 DNA: TGCGCCAGCAGCCGGGGACAGGGGGGCTACGAGCAGTACTTC
CDR3 protein: CASSRGQGGYEQYF

D gene: TRBD2
CDR3 length: 17
J gene: TRBJ2-3
V gene: TRBV29-1
clone size: -
CDR3 DNA: TGCAGCCAGAAGGGGACTAGCGGGAGATGGGGCACAGATACGCAGTATTTT
CDR3 protein: CSQKGTSGRWGTDTQYF

D gene: TRBD1
CDR3 length: 13
J gene: TRBJ1-2
V gene: TRBV5-6
clone size: -
CDR3 DNA: TGTGCCAGCAGCGTACAGGGGAACTATGGCTACACCTTC
CDR3 protein: CASSVQGNYGYTF

D gene: -
CDR3 length: 16
J gene: TRBJ1-3
V gene: TRBV6-5
clone size: -
CDR3 DNA: TGTGCCAGCAGTTACTCTCCGGGTCACTCTGGAAACACCATATATTTT
CDR3 protein: CASSYSPGHSGNTIYF

D gene: -
CDR3 length: 16
J gene: TRBJ2-2
V gene: TRBV5-4
clone size: -
CDR3 DNA: TGTGCCAGCAGCACCGTTGTTTCGAGGAACACCGGGGAGCTGTTTTTT
CDR3 protein: CASSTVVSRNTGELFF

D gene: TRBD1
CDR3 length: 15
J gene: TRBJ1-2
V gene: TRBV6-5
clone size: -
CDR3 DNA: TGTGCCAGCAGACCTCCTACAGGGGGAAGGAATGGCTACACCTTC
CDR3 protein: CASRPPTGGRNGYTF

D gene: -
CDR3 length: 11
J gene: TRBJ2-2
V gene: TRBV11-3
clone size: -
CDR3 DNA: TGTGCCAGCAGCGGCAGGGGGGAGCTGTTTTTT
CDR3 protein: CASSGRGELFF

D gene: -
CDR3 length: 12
J gene: TRBJ2-3
V gene: TRBV5-5
clone size: -
CDR3 DNA: TGTGCCAGCACTTTCACTACAGATACGCAGTATTTT
CDR3 protein: CASTFTTDTQYF

D gene: -
CDR3 length: 16
J gene: TRBJ2-3
V gene: TRBV5-1
clone size: -
CDR3 DNA: TGCGCCAGCAGCTTGGTCAAAGGGGAGTTGGCAGATACGCAGTATTTT
CDR3 protein: CASSLVKGELADTQYF